This is a list of T cell receptor beta chains from one sample in a study of T cell responses to AZD1222 COVID-19 vaccine. Sequencing was performed with immunoSEQ multiplex PCR; in TCRdb, only in-frame clones are kept and a portion is missing. The data show 150,000 or so clones, with roughly 90% seen just once and 5.5% held by the top ten. The material was peripheral blood, obtained on day 0 of MenACWY control vaccination. The source of these receptors is an adult in good health. Each CDR3 is given with its conserved first and last residue. D genes are given only for firm matches. Clone size is given for some rows only: seen once, a few or many times, or a class if the clone is expanded.

D gene	J gene	clone size	V gene	CDR3 protein	CDR3 DNA
NA	TRBJ2-7	NA	TRBV7-9	CASSLTNEQYF	TGTGCCAGCAGCCTAACTAACGAGCAGTACTTC
TRBD1	TRBJ1-6	NA	TRBV7-2	CASSLGRQGALHF	TGTGCCAGCAGCTTAGGTCGACAGGGGGCCCTCCACTTT
NA	TRBJ2-7	NA	TRBV11-3	CASSLKAEQYF	TGTGCCAGCAGCTTAAAGGCCGAGCAGTACTTC
NA	TRBJ1-5	NA	TRBV19	CASSRGDSNQPQHF	TGTGCCAGTAGCCGGGGCGATAGCAATCAGCCCCAGCATTTT
NA	TRBJ2-5	NA	TRBV30	CAWSVLETQYF	TGTGCCTGGAGTGTTTTAGAGACCCAGTACTTC
NA	TRBJ2-5	NA	TRBV18	CASSPPGGAAETQYF	TGTGCCAGCTCACCACCGGGCGGGGCGGCAGAGACCCAGTACTTC
NA	TRBJ2-1	NA	TRBV7-2	CASSSPSESPYNEQFF	TGTGCCAGCAGCTCCCCGTCCGAAAGCCCTTACAATGAGCAGTTCTTC
NA	TRBJ2-5	NA	TRBV6-5	CASSPTGQETQYF	TGTGCCAGCAGCCCGACAGGACAAGAGACCCAGTACTTC
TRBD1	TRBJ1-1	NA	TRBV7-2	CASRIQGATEAFF	TGTGCCAGCAGGATCCAGGGGGCCACTGAAGCTTTCTTT
TRBD1	TRBJ2-5	NA	TRBV5-6	CASSRDRARETQYF	TGTGCCAGCAGCCGGGACAGGGCAAGGGAGACCCAGTACTTC
NA	TRBJ2-5	NA	TRBV18	CASSSQETQYF	TGTGCCAGCTCATCTCAAGAGACCCAGTACTTC
NA	TRBJ2-2	few	TRBV6-2/TRBV6-3	CASSGSGTPSVELFF	TGTGCCAGCAGTGGGTCCGGGACTCCTTCCGTGGAGCTGTTTTTT
NA	TRBJ1-2	NA	TRBV19	CACTGRLSNGYTF	TGTGCCTGTACGGGACGATTATCAAATGGCTACACCTTC
TRBD1	TRBJ1-6	NA	TRBV2	CASRLTGSLHF	TGTGCCAGCAGATTGACAGGGTCCCTCCACTTT
TRBD1	TRBJ1-1	NA	TRBV10-1	CASSMGQRLNTEAFF	TGCGCCAGCAGTATGGGACAGAGACTGAACACTGAAGCTTTCTTT
NA	TRBJ1-5	NA	TRBV6-5	CASSRREAQPQHF	TGTGCCAGCAGTCGCAGGGAGGCTCAGCCCCAGCATTTT
NA	TRBJ2-3	NA	TRBV7-9	CASGLTHTQYF	TGTGCCAGCGGCCTCACACATACGCAGTATTTT
NA	TRBJ2-1	NA	TRBV11-2	CASSSPHNEQFF	TGTGCCAGCAGCTCCCCCCACAATGAGCAGTTCTTC
NA	TRBJ1-6	once	TRBV11-2	CASSLQGTLHF	TGTGCCAGCAGCTTACAGGGCACCCTCCACTTT
TRBD2	TRBJ2-7	NA	TRBV9	CASSPPPTSGSYSYEQYF	TGTGCCAGCAGCCCCCCCCCGACTAGCGGGAGCTACTCCTACGAGCAGTACTTC
NA	TRBJ2-2	NA	TRBV5-6	CASSIFQGANTGELFF	TGTGCCAGCAGCATTTTCCAGGGAGCGAACACCGGGGAGCTGTTTTTT
TRBD1	TRBJ1-6	NA	TRBV27	CASSPGTGFNYNSPLHF	TGTGCCAGCAGTCCCGGGACAGGGTTTAACTATAATTCACCCCTCCACTTT
NA	TRBJ2-7	NA	TRBV11-1	CASSLGSGLGEQYF	TGTGCCAGCAGCTTAGGGTCGGGACTGGGCGAGCAGTACTTC
TRBD1	TRBJ1-1	once	TRBV3-1/TRBV3-2	CASSPDRGIGGAFF	TGTGCCAGCAGTCCGGACAGGGGGATCGGAGGAGCTTTCTTT
NA	TRBJ1-5	NA	TRBV5-1	CASSLEGLDQPQHF	TGCGCCAGCAGCCTGGAGGGGCTGGATCAGCCCCAGCATTTT